This note documents a single TCR beta chain sequence. The record originates from a study of immune evolution from preneoplasia to lung adenocarcinoma. Here immunoSEQ multiplex PCR was the method, and the copy in TCRdb shows in-frame clones only, minus some. Seen here are around 2,500 clones, around 83% observed once, and the top ten hold roughly 4.4%. With 3 bases removed from V and 9 bases from J, the gap between germline ends came to 15 bases. The length of the CDR3 is 13 residues. The V gene's germline CDR1 is GTSNPN and CDR2 SVGIG (reference sequence). The sequence came from a person aged 60-80 years with lung adenocarcinoma. The sample was FFPE lung adenocarcinoma in situ tissue. The chain is built from TRBV30 and TRBJ1-3, with unresolved D. CDR3 DNA: TGTGCCTGGAGGGGCGCAGCGTTGGGCACCATATATTTT. It codes for CAWRGAALGTIYF.